The 31 T cell receptor beta chains below all came from one sample that was sequenced in a study of blood T cell repertoires in COVID-19. Only in-frame clones appear in the TCRdb table, and some are missing; sequencing was by immunoSEQ multiplex PCR. Among 140,000 or so clones, around nine tenths were seen once, and the ten largest hold over 5%. Material for sequencing was peripheral blood. These receptors were taken from a human donor in a cohort sampled during active COVID-19.

The chain links TRBV7-3 to TRBJ2-7, with D tentatively TRBD2 (6 bases). The CDR3 consists of 16 residues. Trimming pared 2 bases from V and 7 bases from J, leaving 21 bases between. CDR1 SGHTA and CDR2 FQGTGA come from the germline V gene. The CDR3 sequence is CASSLAPATGTSEQYF. The CDR3 nucleotides read TGTGCCAGCAGCTTAGCGCCTGCAACCGGGACTTCAGAGCAGTACTTC. The whole variable domain, remainder taken from reference TRBV7-3 and TRBJ2-7, is GAGVSQTPSNKVTEKGKYVELRCDPISGHTALYWYRQSLGQGPEFLIYFQGTGAADDSGLPNDRFFAVRPEGSVSTLKIQRTERGDSAVYLCASSLAPATGTSEQYFGPGTRLTVT.

As regards this clone: Mismatch with germline at one junction end may stem from a read error. The V gene is TRBV7-7, the J gene TRBJ2-1; a weak D match, TRBD1 (6 bases). Per germline, CDR1 SSHAT and CDR2 FNYEAQ (reference sequence). The length of the CDR3 is 13 residues. The CDR3 sequence is CASSQDSYNEQFF. DNA for the CDR3: TGTGCTAGCAGCCAGGACAGTTACAATGAGCAGTTCTTC.

The CDR3 protein is CASTIPGLAGSYRVDEQFF. The CDR3 bases are TGTGCCAGCACCATTCCGGGACTAGCGGGATCCTATCGTGTCGATGAGCAGTTCTTC. The V gene is TRBV2, the J gene TRBJ2-1; 13 positions agree with TRBD2. Trimming at V came to 7 bases and at J to 8 bases, leaving 20 bases not matched to a gene. The CDR3 has 19 residues. Germline CDR1 and CDR2: SNHLY and FYNNEI. The variable domain in full, with the rest retrieved from reference TRBV2 and TRBJ2-1, is EPEVTQTPSHQVTQMGQEVILRCVPISNHLYFYWYRQILGQKVEFLVSFYNNEISEKSEIFDDQFSVERPDGSNFTLKIRSTKLEDSAMYFCASTIPGLAGSYRVDEQFFGPGTRLTVL.

The chain is built from TRBV4-1 and TRBJ2-7; 13 bases fit TRBD2. The germline CDR1 and CDR2 sequences are MGHRA and YSYEKL. The junction had 12 bases not matched to a gene; V was cut back by 1 base and J by 3 bases. This CDR3 is 19 amino acids long. The CDR3 is CASSQVMGLAGTRGYEQYF. DNA of the CDR3: TGCGCCAGCAGCCAAGTGATGGGACTAGCGGGAACGCGGGGCTACGAGCAGTACTTC.

V and J are TRBV9 and TRBJ2-3; TRBD1 aligns across 9 bases. The CDR3 has 16 amino acids. V lost 0 bases to trimming and J lost 1 base; unmatched junction nucleotides: 3. Germline CDR1 reads SGDLS; CDR2 reads YYNGEE. The CDR3 here is CASSVGWTGGTDTQYF. The CDR3 bases are TGTGCCAGCAGCGTAGGTTGGACAGGGGGCACAGATACGCAGTATTTT.

The V and J genes are TRBV3-1 (or the pseudogene TRBV3-2) and TRBJ1-2; the match to TRBD1 covers 9 bases. Germline V CDR1 and CDR2: LGHDT, YNNKEL (reference sequence). Unmatched junction bases numbered 5, after V lost 3 bases and J lost 6 bases. The length of the CDR3 is 14 residues. The CDR3 DNA sequence: TGTGCCAGCAGCCACAAACAGGGGGCCGATGGCTACACCTTC. Protein product: CASSHKQGADGYTF.

The V and J genes are TRBV28 and TRBJ1-5; D gene unclear. The germline V gene encodes CDR1 MDHEN and CDR2 SYDVKM. The CDR3 is made up of 14 amino acids. V was shortened by 2 bases and J by 2 bases, with 7 bases between the two germline ends. This CDR3 reads CASSLEGGNQPQHF. CDR3 DNA sequence: TGTGCCAGCAGTTTAGAGGGTGGCAATCAGCCCCAGCATTTT.

The V and J genes are TRBV5-4 and TRBJ1-1, with D possibly being TRBD1 (5 bases). Germline V gives CDR1 SGHNT, CDR2 YYREEE (reference sequence). V lost 5 bases to trimming and J lost 5 bases, with 13 bases between them. The CDR3 is 13 amino acids. The CDR3 loop reads CASSQHSGTEAFF. The DNA for the CDR3 is TGTGCCAGCAGTCAGCACTCAGGGACTGAAGCTTTCTTT.

The chain carries TRBV5-1 and TRBJ2-7; D not certain. Trimming stripped 0 bases from V and 1 base from J, with 8 bases between. CDR1 SGHRS and CDR2 YFSETQ come from the germline V gene. There are 14 residues in the CDR3. The CDR3 sequence: CASSLAAESYEQYF. The CDR3 DNA reads as TGCGCCAGCAGCTTGGCGGCGGAATCCTACGAGCAGTACTTC.

The rearrangement uses TRBV15 and TRBJ2-1; D may be TRBD2 (6 bases). CDR1 and CDR2 from the germline V gene are LNHNV and YYDKDF (reference sequence). There are 15 residues in the CDR3. V lost 3 bases and J lost 4, with 13 bases in between. CDR3 sequence (DNA): TGTGCCACCAGCAGTGCCCCGGGACTTTACAATGAGCAGTTCTTC. It translates to CATSSAPGLYNEQFF.

The chain links TRBV20-1 to TRBJ2-1; 7 bases fit TRBD1. Germline assignment: CDR1 DFQATT and CDR2 SNEGSKA (reference sequence). The CDR3 spans 15 residues. Trimming removed 3 bases from V and 6 bases from J; junction bases left unmatched: 11. CDR3 residues: CSASPGQKAVNEQFF. The CDR3 DNA is TGCAGTGCTAGTCCGGGACAGAAAGCGGTCAATGAGCAGTTCTTC.

By its share, this clone is medium-sized. In DNA form, the CDR3 reads TGTGCCAGCAGCCCTAGGGGTGTTGAAGCTTTCTTT. This translates into CASSPRGVEAFF. V usage is TRBV25-1 and J usage is TRBJ1-1, with D possibly TRBD1 on 5 matching bases. This CDR3 has 12 residues. V was shortened by 6 bases and J by 7 bases, with 12 bases between the two germline ends. Germline CDR1 and CDR2: MGHDK and SYGVNS.

The V call is TRBV4-1, the J call TRBJ2-7; D gene unclear. Germline V gene lookup returns CDR1 MGHRA and CDR2 YSYEKL. The V gene lost 3 bases and the J gene lost 2 bases, with 20 bases spanning the gap. This CDR3 is 17 amino acids long. This CDR3 reads CASSQAGVGPIPYEQYF. In DNA, the CDR3 is TGCGCCAGCAGCCAGGCTGGAGTAGGCCCCATACCCTACGAGCAGTACTTC.

The chain carries TRBV20-1 and TRBJ1-5, with a weak D call TRBD1 (5 bases). Germline V gives CDR1 DFQATT, CDR2 SNEGSKA (reference sequence). V was clipped by 3 bases and J by 3 bases, with 12 bases between them. The CDR3 totals 14 residues. The DNA of the CDR3 is TGCAGTGCTAGTCAGGGCCGGGTCAATCAGCCCCAGCATTTT. Protein sequence: CSASQGRVNQPQHF.

The chain joins TRBV3-1 (or the pseudogene TRBV3-2) to TRBJ2-3; D is ambiguous. CDR1 and CDR2 from the germline V gene are LGHDT and YNNKEL (reference sequence). V was pared by 4 bases and J by 4 bases, with 15 bases between. The CDR3 extends over 15 amino acids. CDR3 amino acids: CASSPKAAVADTQYF. CDR3 bases: TGTGCCAGCAGCCCCAAGGCGGCGGTGGCAGATACGCAGTATTTT.

The chain joins TRBV5-6 to TRBJ1-1, with 7 bases identical to TRBD1. Looked up from germline, CDR1 is SGHDT and CDR2 is YYEEEE. CDR3 length: 14 residues. V shed 4 bases, J shed 5 bases, and the junction held 8 bases outside the gene matches. CDR3 amino acids: CASSRGLQGTEAFF. The CDR3 nucleotides are TGTGCCAGCAGCCGTGGCTTACAGGGGACTGAAGCTTTCTTT.

The chain is built from TRBV27 and TRBJ2-5; 7 positions agree with TRBD2. The V and J ends lost 2 bases and 7 bases, in that order; junction bases with no gene match: 7. Germline V lookup: CDR1 MNHEY, CDR2 SMNVEV (reference sequence). The CDR3 has 14 residues. DNA for the CDR3: TGTGCCAGCAGTTTAGCGGGGGTCCGAGGGACCCAGTACTTC. This codes for CASSLAGVRGTQYF.

Details on this clone: Different DNA sequences within this sample yield the same CDR3. The genes are TRBV7-3 and TRBJ2-1; possibly TRBD2 for D (5 bases). V shed 2 bases and J shed 0 bases, with 8 bases lying between them. Looked up from germline, CDR1 is SGHTA and CDR2 is FQGTGA. This CDR3 is built from 15 residues. In nucleotides, the CDR3 is TGTGCCAGCAGCTTAGGGAGTGGCTCCTACAATGAGCAGTTCTTC. Amino acids: CASSLGSGSYNEQFF.

This clone has only one observation. This rearrangement joins TRBV28 to TRBJ2-3; TRBD1 might be the D (5 bases). V was trimmed by 5 bases and J by 5 bases, leaving 8 bases between them. Germline loops: CDR1 MDHEN, CDR2 SYDVKM. The CDR3 extends over 12 amino acids. CDR3 protein: CASSLGEDTQYF. In nucleotides, the CDR3 is TGTGCCAGCAGTCTAGGGGAAGATACGCAGTATTTT.

This sequence joins TRBV5-4 and TRBJ1-6; D might be TRBD1 (6 bases). The CDR3 contains 15 residues. Trimming removed 0 bases at V and 9 bases at J, with 13 bases between. The germline V gene encodes CDR1 SGHNT and CDR2 YYREEE (reference sequence). CDR3: CASSLALGAASPLHF. CDR3 in DNA: TGTGCCAGCAGCTTGGCCTTGGGGGCCGCTTCACCCCTCCACTTT.

The V gene is TRBV14, the J gene TRBJ2-5, with 8 bases lining up with TRBD2. Trimming at V came to 4 bases and at J to 2 bases, leaving 6 bases not matched to a gene. CDR3 length: 15 residues. Germline-derived CDR1 and CDR2 are SGHDN and FVKESK. DNA of the CDR3: TGTGCCAGCAGCCTGGGACTAGTGGTTCAAGAGACCCAGTACTTC. It translates to CASSLGLVVQETQYF.

V is TRBV4-2 and J is TRBJ2-7; D uncertain. The CDR3 length is 14 residues. The germline gives CDR1 LGHNA, CDR2 YNFKEQ. V was clipped by 4 bases and J by 1 base, with 11 bases between them. In DNA form, the CDR3 reads TGTGCCAGCAGCCGGTCAGATGGTTCCTACGAGCAGTACTTC. Residues: CASSRSDGSYEQYF.

This chain connects TRBV12-3 or TRBV12-4 to TRBJ2-7, with 8 bases aligning to TRBD1. The CDR3 totals 12 residues. Trimming at V came to 5 bases and at J to 7 bases, leaving 4 bases not matched to a gene. CDR3 nucleotides: TGTGCCAGCAGTAGGGACAGGAGAGAGCAGTACTTC. Protein sequence: CASSRDRREQYF.

The chain combines TRBV28 with TRBJ1-2; 7 bases match TRBD1. The CDR3 contains 13 residues. Trimming took 6 bases from V and 3 from J; bases not matched to a gene: 4. The germline CDR1 and CDR2 sequences are MDHEN and SYDVKM. CDR3 bases: TGTGCCAGCAGCCACAGGGGCGACTATGGCTACACCTTC. Residues: CASSHRGDYGYTF.

This clone appeared once. J is TRBJ2-7 and V is TRBV5-1, with 7 nucleotides matching TRBD1. Germline V gene data show CDR1 as SGHRS and CDR2 as YFSETQ. With V trimmed by 4 bases and J by 6 bases, 10 bases remained unmatched. The CDR3 contains 14 residues. CDR3 DNA sequence: TGCGCCAGCAGCGAGGCAACAGGGGATCGCGAGCAGTACTTC. This encodes CASSEATGDREQYF. Filled out from reference TRBV5-1 and TRBJ2-7, the complete variable domain reads KAGVTQTPRYLIKTRGQQVTLSCSPISGHRSVSWYQQTPGQGLQFLFEYFSETQRNKGNFPGRFSGRQFSNSRSEMNVSTLELGDSALYLCASSEATGDREQYFGPGTRLTVT.

This clone was detected only once. V is TRBV28 and J is TRBJ1-2; 10 nucleotides match TRBD1. Trimming removed 4 bases from V and 2 bases from J; junction bases left unmatched: 1. Per germline, CDR1 MDHEN and CDR2 SYDVKM. The CDR3 sequence is 14 residues long. CDR3: CASSSGQGNYGYTF. CDR3 DNA: TGTGCCAGCAGTTCGGGACAGGGGAACTATGGCTACACCTTC.

The J gene is TRBJ2-1, the V gene TRBV14; tentative D call: TRBD2 (6 bases). Germline V CDR1 and CDR2: SGHDN, FVKESK. V was shortened by 2 bases and J by 0 bases, with 20 bases between the two germline ends. The CDR3 covers 19 residues. The chain's CDR3 is CASSQRSPGAISSYNEQFF. The CDR3 DNA is TGTGCCAGCAGCCAAAGGTCTCCGGGAGCCATTAGCTCCTACAATGAGCAGTTCTTC.

This rearrangement joins TRBV5-1 to TRBJ2-2, with TRBD1 as a possible D gene (6 bases). The V end was cut by 4 bases, the J end by 6 bases, with 19 bases between. Germline-derived CDR1 and CDR2 are SGHRS and YFSETQ. This CDR3 spans 16 amino acids. The CDR3 spells CASSLPSGDPPGELFF. DNA for the CDR3: TGCGCCAGCAGCCTCCCGTCAGGGGACCCCCCCGGGGAGCTGTTTTTT.

The chain recombines TRBV2 with TRBJ2-1, with 11 bases aligning to TRBD2. Germline CDR1 reads SNHLY; CDR2 reads FYNNEI. V was pared by 5 bases and J by 6 bases, with 3 bases of the junction left unmatched. The CDR3 covers 14 residues. The CDR3 coding sequence is TGTGCCAGCAGTTATAGCGGGGGGGTCAATGAGCAGTTCTTC. Translation gives CASSYSGGVNEQFF.

This sequence joins TRBV2 and TRBJ2-3; TRBD1 aligns across 7 bases. J lost 1 base, V lost 7 bases, and 8 bases had no gene match. The CDR3 is 15 amino acids. CDR1 is SNHLY and CDR2 is FYNNEI in the germline V gene. CDR3 nucleotides: TGTGCCAGCACCAGACAGGGTGGAGGCACAGATACGCAGTATTTT. This gives the protein CASTRQGGGTDTQYF.

The CDR3 DNA reads as TGCAGCGTTGTACGGCAGGGGACGAACACTGAAGCTTTCTTT. This gives the protein CSVVRQGTNTEAFF. V gene TRBV29-1 combines with J gene TRBJ1-1; D perhaps matches TRBD1 (6 bases). V was shortened by 4 bases and J by 1 base, with 13 bases between the two germline ends. The germline gives CDR1 SQVTM, CDR2 ANQGSEA. The CDR3 is 14 residues long.